This T cell receptor (beta chain) came from a study of CD8 T cells in Susac syndrome (dated by TCRdb to the late 2010s). Background for the entire study: Repertoire sequencing was used to test whether CD8+ T cell activation and differentiation in Susac syndrome was antigen driven.

What the research found in general, with its limitations: The number of individuals in the TCR sequencing and HLA analysis was acknowledged as relatively small.

RNA was extracted with the RNeasy kit and roughly 0.5 to 1 ug was reverse transcribed using random hexamers. TCR beta CDR3 regions were amplified with the immunoSEQ multiplex PCR assay covering 54 Vbeta and 13 Jbeta segments. PCR amplification bias was corrected using a synthetic template baseline for primer optimization and computational correction. On the study's bioinformatics: Reads were assigned to V, D and J genes according to IMGT and analyzed in immunoSEQ Analyzer, with only productive sequences retained. Clonality was calculated as one minus the Shannon entropy normalized by log2 of the number of productive unique sequences. Public and private clones were assessed among the 100 most prevalent clones of each patient and control. Clones were defined as Susac-specific if absent from the healthy and MS cohorts, from 900 to 1,200 published viral clones and from other ImmuneACCESS disease sequences. TCRdb took the public reads, trimmed them with fastp at Q25, ran MiXCR for clone calling and kept in-frame beta chains. Every entry covers one CDR3 protein and lists the most common genes and DNA from its rows. TCRdb, rather than the study authors, made the V and J calls. For this sample the table gives 200,000 to 250,000 distinct CDR3 sequences, of which 85% to 95% were detected only once. The ten top clones hold 0.07% to 0.095% of the sample.

For this clonotype: Its antigen remains unidentified. Per-base quality was not reported, and no clone a single base away is much larger than it.

Peripheral blood CD8+ and CD4+ T cells from healthy donors, Susac syndrome patients and multiple sclerosis patients were profiled by high-throughput TCR beta sequencing. Treatment-naive patients with stable or active relapsing-remitting disease fulfilling revised McDonald criteria were used as multiple sclerosis controls. Bulk CD8+ and CD4+ T cells were purified by magnetic negative isolation, whereas CD8+ TEMRA cells were enriched by FACS. Blood was collected in EDTA tubes and processed within 24 hours, with PBMCs isolated through density gradient centrifugation. PBMCs destined for TCR sequencing were cryopreserved in liquid nitrogen and later thawed in a 37 °C water bath. Purity of sorted or isolated CD4+, CD8+ and CD8+ TEMRA cells was at least 90%. The germline V gene yields SGHTS for CDR1 and YDEGEE for CDR2. The CDR3 has 15 amino acids, counting the end cysteine and phenylalanine. Only the CDR3 region is kept as DNA, spanning 45 bases read in frame from base 1. V is shortened by 4 bases, J by 1 base, and the region joining them spans 15 bases.

The receptor chain draws on TRBV5-8 and TRBJ2-7; TRBD1 might be the D gene, on 5 matching bases. This clonotype was obtained from a human donor with multiple sclerosis. Sequenced: CD4+ T cells from PBMCs. CDR3 loop: CASSVGLRTSYEQYF. The DNA reads TGTGCCAGCAGCGTCGGATTGAGGACATCCTACGAGCAGTACTTC.